This TCR beta chain originates from a study of T cell repertoires in cytomegalovirus infection. Whole-study context: Matching HLA type and CMV infection were both indicated by public TCR beta signatures. Study results and limitations: There were HLA-C-restricted CMV-specific TCR beta clonotypes dominating the ex vivo response.

A remark on this clonotype: Its specificity is unknown. At one of its ends the junction is not consistent with the germline gene, which may arise from a read error.

Germline-derived CDR1 and CDR2 are LNHDA and SQIVND (reference sequence). The CDR3 sequence is 18 residues long. TCRdb reprocessed the reads with MiXCR, giving one entry per CDR3 protein. The profile shows more than 95,000 distinct CDR3 sequences, around 32% of them singletons. The sequence was collected from a human donor in good health (CMV status not recorded). Some clones in this sample may be carry-over from other donors' samples. Sequenced material: CD8+ T cells from cultured PBMCs, taken from culture after CMV antigen stimulation. The genes are TRBV19 and TRBJ1-1; 7 bases line up with TRBD1. CDR3 amino acids: CAGSIDGRAGGVNTEAFF. CDR3 nucleotide sequence: TGTGCCGGTAGTATTGACGGTCGGGCAGGGGGAGTGAACACTGAAGCTTTCTTT.